The rows below give T cell receptor beta chains drawn from one sample of a study of T cell responses to AZD1222 COVID-19 vaccine. Sequencing was performed with immunoSEQ multiplex PCR; in TCRdb, only in-frame clones are kept and a portion is missing. The sample lists under 170,000 clones; less than 95% were seen once. Here the sequenced sample was peripheral blood, taken on day 0 of AZD1222 vaccination. The receptors originated from an adult in good health. The CDR3 runs from the conserved cysteine through the conserved F or W. Each record gives: V gene, J gene, clone size, D gene, CDR3 protein, CDR3 DNA. The D gene is left open where the match is weak. Not all rows give a size; the values are once, few, many and, for expanded clones, a class.

V gene: TRBV7-8
J gene: TRBJ1-4
clone size: once
D gene: TRBD1
CDR3 protein: CASSPNRDRGRQTNEKLFF
CDR3 DNA: TGTGCCAGCAGCCCGAACCGGGACAGGGGGAGGCAGACTAATGAAAAACTGTTTTTT

V gene: TRBV19
J gene: TRBJ1-1
clone size: NA
D gene: NA
CDR3 protein: CASRFGRENTEAFF
CDR3 DNA: TGTGCCAGTAGGTTTGGCAGGGAGAACACTGAAGCTTTCTTT

V gene: TRBV6-5
J gene: TRBJ1-4
clone size: medium-sized
D gene: NA
CDR3 protein: CASSSVQLANEKLFF
CDR3 DNA: TGTGCCAGCAGTTCCGTCCAGCTGGCTAATGAAAAACTGTTTTTT

V gene: TRBV5-1
J gene: TRBJ1-4
clone size: NA
D gene: NA
CDR3 protein: CASSFGDPNEKLFF
CDR3 DNA: TGCGCCAGCAGCTTCGGGGACCCTAATGAAAAACTGTTTTTT

V gene: TRBV4-3
J gene: TRBJ1-4
clone size: NA
D gene: TRBD1
CDR3 protein: CASSQGTGGNEKLFF
CDR3 DNA: TGCGCCAGCAGCCAAGGGACAGGGGGGAATGAAAAACTGTTTTTT

V gene: TRBV5-6
J gene: TRBJ1-2
clone size: NA
D gene: NA
CDR3 protein: CASSLAGNYGYTF
CDR3 DNA: TGTGCCAGCAGCTTGGCTGGGAACTATGGCTACACCTTC

V gene: TRBV30
J gene: TRBJ1-3
clone size: NA
D gene: NA
CDR3 protein: CAWSPEDSSGNTIYF
CDR3 DNA: TGTGCCTGGAGTCCAGAGGACAGCTCTGGAAACACCATATATTTT

V gene: TRBV12-3/TRBV12-4
J gene: TRBJ1-1
clone size: once
D gene: NA
CDR3 protein: CASSFSGTEAFF
CDR3 DNA: TGTGCCAGCAGTTTTTCAGGGACTGAAGCTTTCTTT

V gene: TRBV6-5
J gene: TRBJ1-5
clone size: NA
D gene: NA
CDR3 protein: CASQRDSNQPQHF
CDR3 DNA: TGTGCCAGTCAGAGGGATAGCAATCAGCCCCAGCATTTT

V gene: TRBV4-2
J gene: TRBJ2-5
clone size: NA
D gene: NA
CDR3 protein: CASSQAPGGETQYF
CDR3 DNA: TGTGCCAGCAGCCAAGCCCCGGGGGGCGAGACCCAGTACTTC

V gene: TRBV7-2
J gene: TRBJ2-1
clone size: NA
D gene: TRBD2
CDR3 protein: CASSLYPLMASGGLNEQFF
CDR3 DNA: TGTGCCAGCAGCTTATACCCACTGATGGCTAGCGGGGGACTCAATGAGCAGTTCTTC

V gene: TRBV5-6
J gene: TRBJ1-6
clone size: NA
D gene: TRBD1
CDR3 protein: CASSLGPTGGRSPLHF
CDR3 DNA: TGTGCCAGCAGCTTGGGTCCGACAGGGGGTCGGTCACCCCTCCACTTT

V gene: TRBV27
J gene: TRBJ1-4
clone size: once
D gene: TRBD1
CDR3 protein: CASSRYRTGGEEKLFF
CDR3 DNA: TGTGCCAGCAGTCGGTACCGGACAGGGGGCGAGGAAAAACTGTTTTTT

V gene: TRBV7-4
J gene: TRBJ2-3
clone size: once
D gene: NA
CDR3 protein: CASSLEQGRMSTDTQYF
CDR3 DNA: TGTGCCAGCAGCTTGGAACAGGGGAGGATGAGCACAGATACGCAGTATTTT

V gene: TRBV19
J gene: TRBJ1-2
clone size: NA
D gene: NA
CDR3 protein: CASSMVGRGNYGYTF
CDR3 DNA: TGTGCCAGTAGTATGGTCGGCAGGGGAAACTATGGCTACACCTTC

V gene: TRBV4-3
J gene: TRBJ2-1
clone size: NA
D gene: NA
CDR3 protein: CASSQSLAGAREQFF
CDR3 DNA: TGCGCCAGCAGCCAAAGTCTGGCAGGGGCAAGGGAGCAGTTCTTC